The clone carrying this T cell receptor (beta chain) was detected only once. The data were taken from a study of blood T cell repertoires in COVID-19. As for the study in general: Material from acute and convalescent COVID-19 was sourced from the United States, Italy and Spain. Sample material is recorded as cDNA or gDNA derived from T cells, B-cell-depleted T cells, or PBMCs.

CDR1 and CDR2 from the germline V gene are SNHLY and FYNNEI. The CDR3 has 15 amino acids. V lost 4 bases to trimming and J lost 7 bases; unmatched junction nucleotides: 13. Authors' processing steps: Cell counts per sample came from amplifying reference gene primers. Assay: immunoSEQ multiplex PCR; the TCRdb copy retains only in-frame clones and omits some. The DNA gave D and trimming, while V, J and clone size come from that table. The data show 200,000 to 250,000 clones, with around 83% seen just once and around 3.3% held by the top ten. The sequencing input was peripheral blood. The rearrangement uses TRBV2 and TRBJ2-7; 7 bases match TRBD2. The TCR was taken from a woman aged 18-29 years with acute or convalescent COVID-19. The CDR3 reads CASSALGGSLGEQYF. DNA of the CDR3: TGTGCCAGCAGTGCCCTGGGCGGGAGCTTAGGGGAGCAGTACTTC.